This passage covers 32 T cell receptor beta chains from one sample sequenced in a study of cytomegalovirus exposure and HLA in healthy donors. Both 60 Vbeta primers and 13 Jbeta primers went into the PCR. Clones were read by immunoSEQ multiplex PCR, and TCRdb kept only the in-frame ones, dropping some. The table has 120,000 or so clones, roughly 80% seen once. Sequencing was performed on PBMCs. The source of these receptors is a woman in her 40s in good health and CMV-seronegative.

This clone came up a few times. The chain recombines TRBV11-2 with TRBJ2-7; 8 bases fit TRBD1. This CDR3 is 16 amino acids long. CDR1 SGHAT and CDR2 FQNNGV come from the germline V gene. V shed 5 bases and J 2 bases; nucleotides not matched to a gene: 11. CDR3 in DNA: TGTGCCAGCAGCCCAACCTCCTGGACAGGGACCTACGAGCAGTACTTC. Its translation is CASSPTSWTGTYEQYF.

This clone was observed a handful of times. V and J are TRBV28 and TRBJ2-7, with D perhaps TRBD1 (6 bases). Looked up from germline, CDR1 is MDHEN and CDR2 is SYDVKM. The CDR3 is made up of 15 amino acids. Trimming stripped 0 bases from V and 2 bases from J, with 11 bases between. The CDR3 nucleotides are TGTGCCAGCAGTTTATGGGTAGGGGGTCCCTACGAGCAGTACTTC. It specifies CASSLWVGGPYEQYF.

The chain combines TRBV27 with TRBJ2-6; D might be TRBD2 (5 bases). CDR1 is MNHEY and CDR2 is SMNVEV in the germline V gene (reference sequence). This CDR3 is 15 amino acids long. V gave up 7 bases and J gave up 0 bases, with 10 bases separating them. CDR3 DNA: TGTGCCAGCACGAGGGCCTCCTCTGGGGCCAACGTCCTGACTTTC. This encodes CASTRASSGANVLTF.

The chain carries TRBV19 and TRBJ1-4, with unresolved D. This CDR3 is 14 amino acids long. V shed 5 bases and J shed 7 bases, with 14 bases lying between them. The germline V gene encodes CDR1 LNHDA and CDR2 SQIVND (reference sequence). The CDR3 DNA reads TGTGCCAGTAGTTCTGGAGAGATTGGTGAAAAACTGTTTTTT. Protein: CASSSGEIGEKLFF.

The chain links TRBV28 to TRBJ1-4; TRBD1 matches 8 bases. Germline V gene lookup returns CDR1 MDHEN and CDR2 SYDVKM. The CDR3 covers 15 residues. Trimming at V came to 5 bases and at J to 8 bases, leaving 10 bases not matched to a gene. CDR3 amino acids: CASSPPDRESEKLFF. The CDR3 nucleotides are TGTGCCAGCAGTCCTCCGGACAGGGAGTCCGAAAAACTGTTTTTT.

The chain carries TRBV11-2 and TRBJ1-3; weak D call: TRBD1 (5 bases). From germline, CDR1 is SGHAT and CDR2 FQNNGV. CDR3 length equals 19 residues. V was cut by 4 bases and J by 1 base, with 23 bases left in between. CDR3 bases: TGTGCCAGCAGCTCCTTGTCTGTCGCAGGGAGGAGGTCTGGAAACACCATATATTTT. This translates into CASSSLSVAGRRSGNTIYF.

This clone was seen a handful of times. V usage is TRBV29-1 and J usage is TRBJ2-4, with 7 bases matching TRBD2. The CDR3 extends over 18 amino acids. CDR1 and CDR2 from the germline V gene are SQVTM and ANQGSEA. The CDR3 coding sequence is TGCAACGTAAAGCGATCGGCGGGGGATACCGAACCAGGTGTCAGTCAGTACTTC. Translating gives CNVKRSAGDTEPGVSQYF.

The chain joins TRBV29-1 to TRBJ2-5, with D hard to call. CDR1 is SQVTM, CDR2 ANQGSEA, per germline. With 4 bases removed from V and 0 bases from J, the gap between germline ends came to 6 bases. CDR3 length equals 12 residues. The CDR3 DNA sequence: TGCAGCGTTGGCCGGTACCAAGAGACCCAGTACTTC. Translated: CSVGRYQETQYF. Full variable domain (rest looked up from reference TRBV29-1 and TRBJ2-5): SAVISQKPSRDICQRGTSLTIQCQVDSQVTMMFWYRQQPGQSLTLIATANQGSEATYESGFVIDKFPISRPNLTFSTLTVSNMSPEDSSIYLCSVGRYQETQYFGPGTRLLVL.

CDR3 nucleotides: TGTGCCAGCAGCCAGCCGGGACAGACCTACGAGCAGTACTTC. It translates to CASSQPGQTYEQYF. The rearrangement uses TRBV4-2 and TRBJ2-7; TRBD1 agrees at 7 bases. V lost 3 bases and J lost 2; bases outside the gene matches: 4. The length of the CDR3 is 14 residues. Germline V gene lookup returns CDR1 LGHNA and CDR2 YNFKEQ.

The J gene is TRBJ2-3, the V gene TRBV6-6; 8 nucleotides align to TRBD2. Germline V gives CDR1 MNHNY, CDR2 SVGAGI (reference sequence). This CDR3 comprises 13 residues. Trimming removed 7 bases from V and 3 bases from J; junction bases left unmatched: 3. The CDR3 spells CASTGGRTDTQYF. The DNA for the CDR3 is TGTGCCAGCACTGGCGGGAGGACAGATACGCAGTATTTT.

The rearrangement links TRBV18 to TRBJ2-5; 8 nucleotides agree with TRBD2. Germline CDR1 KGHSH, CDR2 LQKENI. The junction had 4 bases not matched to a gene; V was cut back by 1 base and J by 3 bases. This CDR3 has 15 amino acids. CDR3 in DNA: TGTGCCAGCTCACCACGCAGTAGCGGGGAAGAGACCCAGTACTTC. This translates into CASSPRSSGEETQYF.

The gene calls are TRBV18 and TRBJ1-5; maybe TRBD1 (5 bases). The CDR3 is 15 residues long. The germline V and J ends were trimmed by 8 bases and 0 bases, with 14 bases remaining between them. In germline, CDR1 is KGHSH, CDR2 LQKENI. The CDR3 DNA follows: TGTGCCAGCGCCCCGGGGGGATCTAGCAATCAGCCCCAGCATTTT. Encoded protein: CASAPGGSSNQPQHF.

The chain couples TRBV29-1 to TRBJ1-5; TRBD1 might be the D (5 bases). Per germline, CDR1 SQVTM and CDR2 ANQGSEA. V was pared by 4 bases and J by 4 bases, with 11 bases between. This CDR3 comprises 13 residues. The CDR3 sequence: CSVGDRGNQPQHF. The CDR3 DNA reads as TGCAGCGTTGGGGATCGGGGGAATCAGCCCCAGCATTTT.

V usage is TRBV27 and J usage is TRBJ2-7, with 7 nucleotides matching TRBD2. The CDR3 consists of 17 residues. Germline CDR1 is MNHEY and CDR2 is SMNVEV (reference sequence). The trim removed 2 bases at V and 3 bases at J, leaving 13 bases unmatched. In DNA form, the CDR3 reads TGTGCCAGCAGTTTAAGGCAACCGGCTAGCGGAAGCTACGAGCAGTACTTC. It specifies CASSLRQPASGSYEQYF.

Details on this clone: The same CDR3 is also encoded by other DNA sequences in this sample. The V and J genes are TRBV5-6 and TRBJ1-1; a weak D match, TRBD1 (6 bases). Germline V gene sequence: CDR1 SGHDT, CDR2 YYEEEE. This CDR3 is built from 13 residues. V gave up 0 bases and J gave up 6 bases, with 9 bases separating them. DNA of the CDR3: TGTGCCAGCAGCTTGGGAGAGGGGGCTGAAGCTTTCTTT. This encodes CASSLGEGAEAFF.

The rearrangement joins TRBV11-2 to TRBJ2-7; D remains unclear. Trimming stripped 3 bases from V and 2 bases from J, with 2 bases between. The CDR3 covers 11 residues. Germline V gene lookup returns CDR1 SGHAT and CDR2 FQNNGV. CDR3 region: CASSFAYEQYF. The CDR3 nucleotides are TGTGCCAGCAGCTTCGCCTACGAGCAGTACTTC.

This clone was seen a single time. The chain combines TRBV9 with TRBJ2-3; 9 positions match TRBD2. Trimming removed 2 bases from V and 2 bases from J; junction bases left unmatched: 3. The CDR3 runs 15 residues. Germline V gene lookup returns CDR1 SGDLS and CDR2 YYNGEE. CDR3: CASSVSGSHTDTQYF. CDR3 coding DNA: TGTGCCAGCAGCGTTAGCGGGAGCCACACAGATACGCAGTATTTT.

In nucleotides, the CDR3 is TGCGCCAGCAGCTTGTCTATTGACCTAGAGGGAGGCTACGAGCAGTACTTC. It specifies CASSLSIDLEGGYEQYF. V is TRBV5-1 and J is TRBJ2-7; the D gene is possibly TRBD2 (6 bases). V lost 1 base and J lost 3, with 20 bases in between. The CDR3 length is 17 residues. CDR1 and CDR2 (germline): SGHRS, YFSETQ.

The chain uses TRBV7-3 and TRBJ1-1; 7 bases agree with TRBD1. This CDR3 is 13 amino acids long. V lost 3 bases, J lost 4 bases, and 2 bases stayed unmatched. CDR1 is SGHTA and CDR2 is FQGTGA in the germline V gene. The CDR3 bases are TGTGCCAGCAGCTTGGGACAGCCCACTGAAGCTTTCTTT. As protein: CASSLGQPTEAFF.

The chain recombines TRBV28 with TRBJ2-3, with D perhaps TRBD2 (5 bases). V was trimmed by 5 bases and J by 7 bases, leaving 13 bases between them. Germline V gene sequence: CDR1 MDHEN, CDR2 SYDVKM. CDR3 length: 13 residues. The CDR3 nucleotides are TGTGCCAGCAGTGTCGGGGATGCGAATACGCAGTATTTT. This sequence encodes CASSVGDANTQYF.

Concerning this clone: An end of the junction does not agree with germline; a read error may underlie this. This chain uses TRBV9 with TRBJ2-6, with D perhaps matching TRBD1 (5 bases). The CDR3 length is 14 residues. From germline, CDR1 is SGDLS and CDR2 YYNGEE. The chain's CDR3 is CASSPFSGANGLTF. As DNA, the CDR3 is TGTGCCAGCAGCCCCTTCTCTGGGGCCAACGGCCTGACTTTC.

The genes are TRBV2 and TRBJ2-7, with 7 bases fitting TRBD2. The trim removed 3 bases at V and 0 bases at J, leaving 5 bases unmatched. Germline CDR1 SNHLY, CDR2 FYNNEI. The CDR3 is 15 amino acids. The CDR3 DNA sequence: TGTGCCAGCAGTGAGGAGCGGGGATTCTCCTACGAGCAGTACTTC. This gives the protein CASSEERGFSYEQYF.

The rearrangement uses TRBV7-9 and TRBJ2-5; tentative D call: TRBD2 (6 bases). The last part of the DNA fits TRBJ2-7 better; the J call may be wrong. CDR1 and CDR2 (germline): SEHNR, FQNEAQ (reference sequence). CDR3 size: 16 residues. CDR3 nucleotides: TGTGCCAGCAGCGCGGGTGGGCGTGGACTAAACTACGAGCAGTACTTC. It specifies CASSAGGRGLNYEQYF.

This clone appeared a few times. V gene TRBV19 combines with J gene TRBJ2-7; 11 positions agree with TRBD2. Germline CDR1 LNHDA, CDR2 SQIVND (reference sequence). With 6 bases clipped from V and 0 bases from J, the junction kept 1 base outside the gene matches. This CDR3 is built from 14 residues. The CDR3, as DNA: TGTGCCAGTAGGACTAGCGGGAACTCCTACGAGCAGTACTTC. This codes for CASRTSGNSYEQYF. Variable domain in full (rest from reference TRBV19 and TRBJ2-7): DGGITQSPKYLFRKEGQNVTLSCEQNLNHDAMYWYRQDPGQGLRLIYYSQIVNDFQKGDIAEGYSVSREKKESFPLTVTSAQKNPTAFYLCASRTSGNSYEQYFGPGTRLTVT.

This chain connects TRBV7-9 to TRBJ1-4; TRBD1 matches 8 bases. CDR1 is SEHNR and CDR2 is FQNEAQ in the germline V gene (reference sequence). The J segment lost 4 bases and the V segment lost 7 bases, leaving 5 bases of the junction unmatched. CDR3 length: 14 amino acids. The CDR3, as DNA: TGTGCCAGCACCCCGACAGGGGTTAATGAAAAACTGTTTTTT. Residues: CASTPTGVNEKLFF.

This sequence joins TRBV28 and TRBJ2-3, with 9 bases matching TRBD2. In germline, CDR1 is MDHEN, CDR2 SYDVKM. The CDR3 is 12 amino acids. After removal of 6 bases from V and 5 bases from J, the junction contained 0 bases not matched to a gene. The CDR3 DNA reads TGTGCCAGCAGGACTAGCGGAGATACGCAGTATTTT. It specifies CASRTSGDTQYF.

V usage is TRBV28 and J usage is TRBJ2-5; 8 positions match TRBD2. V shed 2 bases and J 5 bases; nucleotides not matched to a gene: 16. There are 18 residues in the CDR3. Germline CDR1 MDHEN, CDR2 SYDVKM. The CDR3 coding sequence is TGTGCCAGCAGTTTACCGATCAAACTAGCGGACAAAGGGGAGACCCAGTACTTC. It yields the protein CASSLPIKLADKGETQYF.

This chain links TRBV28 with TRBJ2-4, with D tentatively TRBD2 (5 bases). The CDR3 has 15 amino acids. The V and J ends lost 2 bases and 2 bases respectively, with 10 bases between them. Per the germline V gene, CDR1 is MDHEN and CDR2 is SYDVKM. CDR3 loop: CASSLASRTKNIQYF. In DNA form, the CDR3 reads TGTGCCAGCAGTTTAGCTAGCAGAACCAAAAACATTCAGTACTTC.

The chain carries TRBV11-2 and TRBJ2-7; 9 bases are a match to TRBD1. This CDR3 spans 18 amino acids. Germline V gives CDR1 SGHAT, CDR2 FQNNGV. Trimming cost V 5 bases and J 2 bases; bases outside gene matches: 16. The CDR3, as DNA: TGTGCCAGCAGCAAATCCGGGACAGGGTTTTACCGGGCCTACGAGCAGTACTTC. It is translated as CASSKSGTGFYRAYEQYF.

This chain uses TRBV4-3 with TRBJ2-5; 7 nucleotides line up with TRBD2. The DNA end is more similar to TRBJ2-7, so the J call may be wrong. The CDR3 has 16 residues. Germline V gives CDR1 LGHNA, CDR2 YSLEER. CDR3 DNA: TGCGCCAGCAGCCAAGCGCTCTCACGGGGGGACTACGAGCAGTACTTC. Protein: CASSQALSRGDYEQYF.

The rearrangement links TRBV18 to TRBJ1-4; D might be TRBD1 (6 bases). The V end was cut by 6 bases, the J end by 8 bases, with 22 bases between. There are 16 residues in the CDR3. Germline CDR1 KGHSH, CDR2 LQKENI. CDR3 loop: CASSPPGGKPNEKLFF. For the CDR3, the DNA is TGTGCCAGCTCTCCCCCGGGGGGCAAGCCCAACGAAAAACTGTTTTTT. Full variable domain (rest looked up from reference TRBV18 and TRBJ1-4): NAGVMQNPRHLVRRRGQEARLRCSPMKGHSHVYWYRQLPEEGLKFMVYLQKENIIDESGMPKERFSAEFPKEGPSILRIQQVVRGDSAAYFCASSPPGGKPNEKLFFGSGTQLSVL.

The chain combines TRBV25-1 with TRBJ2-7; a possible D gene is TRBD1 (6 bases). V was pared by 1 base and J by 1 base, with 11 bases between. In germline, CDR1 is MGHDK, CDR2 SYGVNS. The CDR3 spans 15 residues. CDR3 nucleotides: TGTGCCAGCAGTGAATTAGGGACACCATCCTACGAGCAGTACTTC. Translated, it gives CASSELGTPSYEQYF.